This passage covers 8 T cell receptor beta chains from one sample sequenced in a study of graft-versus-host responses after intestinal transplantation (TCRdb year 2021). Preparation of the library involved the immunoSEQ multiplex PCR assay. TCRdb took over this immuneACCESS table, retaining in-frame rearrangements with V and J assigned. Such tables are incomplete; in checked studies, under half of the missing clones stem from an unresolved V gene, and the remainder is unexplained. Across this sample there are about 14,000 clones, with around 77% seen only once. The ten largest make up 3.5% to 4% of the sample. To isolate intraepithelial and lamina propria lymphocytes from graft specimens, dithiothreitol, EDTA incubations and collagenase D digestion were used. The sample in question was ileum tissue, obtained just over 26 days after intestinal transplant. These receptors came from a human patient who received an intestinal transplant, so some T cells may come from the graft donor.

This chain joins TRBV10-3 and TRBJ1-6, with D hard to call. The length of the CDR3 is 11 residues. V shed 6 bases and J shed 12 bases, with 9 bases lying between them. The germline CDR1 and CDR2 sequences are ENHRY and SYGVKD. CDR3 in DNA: TGTGCCATCAGGGAGGAGGGACCCCTCCACTTT. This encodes CAIREEGPLHF.

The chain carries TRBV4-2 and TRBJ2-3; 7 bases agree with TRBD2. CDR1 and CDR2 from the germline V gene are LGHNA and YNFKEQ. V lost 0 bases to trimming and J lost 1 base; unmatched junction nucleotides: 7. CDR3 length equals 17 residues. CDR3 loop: CASSQDLVGGGTDTQYF. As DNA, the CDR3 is TGTGCCAGCAGCCAAGATTTGGTGGGGGGGGGCACAGATACGCAGTATTTT.

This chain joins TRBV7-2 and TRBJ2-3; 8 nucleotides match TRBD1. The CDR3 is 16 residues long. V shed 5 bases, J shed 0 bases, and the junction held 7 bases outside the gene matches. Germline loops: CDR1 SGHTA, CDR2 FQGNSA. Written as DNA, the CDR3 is TGTGCCAGCAGCCGTAGCACAGGGGGAAGCACAGATACGCAGTATTTT. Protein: CASSRSTGGSTDTQYF.

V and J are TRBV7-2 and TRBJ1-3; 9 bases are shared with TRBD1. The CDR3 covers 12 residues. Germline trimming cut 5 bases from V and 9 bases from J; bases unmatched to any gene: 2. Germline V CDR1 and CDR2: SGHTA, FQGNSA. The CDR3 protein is CASSRTGATIYF. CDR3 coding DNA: TGTGCCAGCAGCCGGACAGGGGCCACCATATATTTT.

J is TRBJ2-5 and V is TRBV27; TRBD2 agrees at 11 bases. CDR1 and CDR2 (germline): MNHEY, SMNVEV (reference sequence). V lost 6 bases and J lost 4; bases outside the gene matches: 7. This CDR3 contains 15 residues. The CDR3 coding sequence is TGTGCCAGCAGATACGTAGCGGGGGGGCTAGAGACCCAGTACTTC. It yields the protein CASRYVAGGLETQYF.

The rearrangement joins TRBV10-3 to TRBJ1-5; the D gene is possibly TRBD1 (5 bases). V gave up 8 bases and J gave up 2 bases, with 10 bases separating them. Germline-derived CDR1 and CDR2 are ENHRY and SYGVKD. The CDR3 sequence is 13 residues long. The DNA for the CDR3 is TGTGCCATCGGGGGGGGTGGCAATCAGCCCCAGCATTTT. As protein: CAIGGGGNQPQHF.

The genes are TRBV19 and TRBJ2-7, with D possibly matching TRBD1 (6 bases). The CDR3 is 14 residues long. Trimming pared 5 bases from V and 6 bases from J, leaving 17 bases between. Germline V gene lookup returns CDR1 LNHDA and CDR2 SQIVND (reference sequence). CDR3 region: CASSPAGTRGEQYF. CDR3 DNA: TGTGCCAGTAGTCCGGCAGGGACAAGAGGCGAGCAGTACTTC. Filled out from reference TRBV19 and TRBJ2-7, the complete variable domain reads DGGITQSPKYLFRKEGQNVTLSCEQNLNHDAMYWYRQDPGQGLRLIYYSQIVNDFQKGDIAEGYSVSREKKESFPLTVTSAQKNPTAFYLCASSPAGTRGEQYFGPGTRLTVT.

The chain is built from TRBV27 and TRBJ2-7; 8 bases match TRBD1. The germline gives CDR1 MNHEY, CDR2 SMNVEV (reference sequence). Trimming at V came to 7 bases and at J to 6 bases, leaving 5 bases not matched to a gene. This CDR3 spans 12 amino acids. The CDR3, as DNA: TGTGCCAGCACCACTGACAGGGGCGAGCAGTACGTC. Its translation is CASTTDRGEQYV.